This T cell receptor (beta chain) was captured by sequencing in a study of identifying expanded T cells in peripheral blood. Study-wide findings and caveats: Across healthy donors, higher total template counts meant significantly greater approximately 2-week count variance. Technical replicates showed about 1.2 changed clones; about two weeks 15 to 20; four weeks 19.

Produced via immunoSEQ multiplex PCR; TCRdb's table is partial and in-frame only. This sample has 120,000 or so clones; roughly 80% occur once, and the top ten carry 3% to 4%. During the collection period, no donor immune events like infections were recorded. Germline lookup yields CDR1 SGHRS and CDR2 YFSETQ. The length of the CDR3 is 12 residues. V gave up 4 bases and J gave up 5 bases, with 7 bases separating them. This clone was observed once. Its target is not known. The sample consisted of blood. This TCR was recovered from a person aged 18 to 75 in good health. V usage is TRBV5-1 and J usage is TRBJ2-1; D uncertain. CDR3 region: CASSNRHNEQFF. CDR3 DNA: TGCGCCAGCAGCAACAGACACAATGAGCAGTTCTTC.